This TCR beta chain derives from a study of cytomegalovirus exposure and HLA in healthy donors. Primers for the PCR totalled 60 Vbeta and 13 Jbeta. This table comes from immunoSEQ multiplex PCR, and its TCRdb copy is limited to in-frame clones, with some not included. The table lists around 67,000 clones, roughly 65% of them singletons. This TCR was recovered from a woman younger than 45 in good health and CMV-seronegative. The sequenced sample was PBMCs.

CDR3 coding DNA: TGTGCCAGCAGTGTACAGGGAGAGACCCAGTACTTC. Protein: CASSVQGETQYF. The chain combines TRBV6-1 with TRBJ2-5; TRBD1 might be the D (6 bases). Germline CDR1 reads MNHNS; CDR2 reads SASEGT. This CDR3 contains 12 residues. V was shortened by 4 bases and J by 4 bases, with 7 bases between the two germline ends.